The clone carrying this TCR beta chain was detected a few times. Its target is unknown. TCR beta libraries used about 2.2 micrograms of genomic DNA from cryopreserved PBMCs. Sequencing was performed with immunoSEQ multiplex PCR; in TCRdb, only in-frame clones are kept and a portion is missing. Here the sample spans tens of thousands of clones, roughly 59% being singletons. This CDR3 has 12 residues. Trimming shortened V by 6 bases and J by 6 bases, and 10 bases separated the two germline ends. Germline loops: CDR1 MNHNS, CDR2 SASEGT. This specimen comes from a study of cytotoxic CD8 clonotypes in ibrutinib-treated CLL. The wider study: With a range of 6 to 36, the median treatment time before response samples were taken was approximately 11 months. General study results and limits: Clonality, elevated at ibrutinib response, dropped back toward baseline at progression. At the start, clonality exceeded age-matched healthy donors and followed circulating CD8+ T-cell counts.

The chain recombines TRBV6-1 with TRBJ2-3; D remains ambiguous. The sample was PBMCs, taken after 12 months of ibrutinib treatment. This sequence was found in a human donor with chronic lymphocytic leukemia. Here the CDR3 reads CASRGGVDTQYF. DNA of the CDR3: TGTGCCAGCAGAGGTGGCGTGGATACGCAGTATTTT.